This TCR beta chain was obtained from a study of T-cell memory formation after mild COVID-19. From the 5' RACE reads, TCRdb called clonotypes with MiXCR, one entry per CDR3 protein. The sample lists fewer than 650,000 distinct CDR3 sequences; about 20% were seen once. The germline V gene has CDR1 MNHEY and CDR2 SVGAGI. The V end lost 4 bases, the J end lost 0 bases, and 6 bases lay between the germline ends. The CDR3 covers 13 residues. The V and J genes are TRBV6-5 and TRBJ1-1, with unresolved D. The sequencing sample was made of PBMCs or a T cell subset sorted from them (not recorded which). The sequence was collected from an adult woman who had mild COVID-19 (a few samples of this study predate the infection). Cell type and time point are not known. The CDR3 sequence: CASSWRLNTEAFF. CDR3 in DNA: TGTGCCAGCAGTTGGCGTTTGAACACTGAAGCTTTCTTT.